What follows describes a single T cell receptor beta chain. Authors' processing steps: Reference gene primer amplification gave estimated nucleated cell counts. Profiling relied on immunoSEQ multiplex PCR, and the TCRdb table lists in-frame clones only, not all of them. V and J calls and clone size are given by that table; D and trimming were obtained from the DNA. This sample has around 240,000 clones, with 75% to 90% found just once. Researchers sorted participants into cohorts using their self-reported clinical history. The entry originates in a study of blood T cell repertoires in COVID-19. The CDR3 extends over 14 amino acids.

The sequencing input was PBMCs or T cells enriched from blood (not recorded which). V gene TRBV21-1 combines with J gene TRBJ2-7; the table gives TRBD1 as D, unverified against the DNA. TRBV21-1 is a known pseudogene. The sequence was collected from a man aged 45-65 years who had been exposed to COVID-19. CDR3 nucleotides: TGTGCCAGTATAGGGACAGGGGGTATCTACGAGCAGTACTTC. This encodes CASIGTGGIYEQYF.